These T cell receptor beta chains were read from a single sample in a study of beta chain features in type 1 diabetes. Sequenced by immunoSEQ multiplex PCR; TCRdb stores in-frame clones only, minus some. The table lists 500,000 to 650,000 clones, 9.5% to 15% of them singletons. Material: naive CD4+ T cells from blood. These receptors were taken from a man aged 30-40 years with type 1 diabetes. Both conserved end residues are part of each CDR3. D genes are given only for firm matches. Rows may omit the clone size; those that give it use once, few, many or a size class.

clone size: few; V gene: TRBV25-1; J gene: TRBJ1-4; D gene: NA; CDR3 protein: CASIGRADEKLFF; CDR3 DNA: TGTGCCAGCATAGGGAGGGCTGATGAAAAACTGTTTTTT
clone size: few; V gene: TRBV7-9; J gene: TRBJ2-3; D gene: NA; CDR3 protein: CASSWRGTPGSDTQYF; CDR3 DNA: TGTGCCAGCAGCTGGCGGGGGACACCTGGGTCAGATACGCAGTATTTT
clone size: few; V gene: TRBV18; J gene: TRBJ1-1; D gene: TRBD1; CDR3 protein: CASSPRDRGFGEAFF; CDR3 DNA: TGTGCCAGCTCGCCCAGGGACAGGGGCTTTGGTGAAGCTTTCTTT
clone size: NA; V gene: TRBV6-5; J gene: TRBJ2-3; D gene: NA; CDR3 protein: CASSQARGTDTQYF; CDR3 DNA: TGTGCCAGCAGTCAAGCACGGGGGACAGATACGCAGTATTTT
clone size: few; V gene: TRBV7-2; J gene: TRBJ2-5; D gene: NA; CDR3 protein: CASSFRGRLETQYF; CDR3 DNA: TGTGCCAGCAGCTTTCGAGGTCGACTAGAGACCCAGTACTTC
clone size: NA; V gene: TRBV28; J gene: TRBJ1-5; D gene: NA; CDR3 protein: CASSPTGGGGGQPQHF; CDR3 DNA: TGTGCCAGCAGTCCCACCGGGGGAGGAGGGGGTCAGCCCCAGCATTTT
clone size: NA; V gene: TRBV2; J gene: TRBJ2-2; D gene: NA; CDR3 protein: CASTRTALPGELFF; CDR3 DNA: TGTGCCAGCACCCGGACAGCACTTCCCGGGGAGCTGTTTTTT
clone size: NA; V gene: TRBV7-9; J gene: TRBJ1-2; D gene: TRBD1; CDR3 protein: CASSPDRGRPYGYTF; CDR3 DNA: TGTGCCAGCAGTCCCGACAGGGGGCGACCCTATGGCTACACCTTC
clone size: NA; V gene: TRBV9; J gene: TRBJ2-2; D gene: TRBD1; CDR3 protein: CASSTLGTANTGELFF; CDR3 DNA: TGTGCCAGCAGTACCCTCGGGACAGCGAACACCGGGGAGCTGTTTTTT
clone size: NA; V gene: TRBV28; J gene: TRBJ2-7; D gene: NA; CDR3 protein: CASSLYLGQTHSEQYF; CDR3 DNA: TGTGCCAGCAGTTTATACCTCGGTCAGACACATAGCGAGCAGTACTTC
clone size: NA; V gene: TRBV27; J gene: TRBJ2-1; D gene: NA; CDR3 protein: CASGGDRGYNEQFF; CDR3 DNA: TGTGCCAGCGGCGGGGACAGAGGCTACAATGAGCAGTTCTTC
clone size: few; V gene: TRBV30; J gene: TRBJ1-2; D gene: NA; CDR3 protein: CVVSGSGYGYTF; CDR3 DNA: TGTGTGGTTTCGGGGTCGGGCTATGGCTACACCTTC
clone size: NA; V gene: TRBV28; J gene: TRBJ2-3; D gene: NA; CDR3 protein: CASSLWRGGLTDTQYF; CDR3 DNA: TGTGCCAGCAGTTTATGGCGGGGAGGTCTCACAGATACGCAGTATTTT
clone size: few; V gene: TRBV5-1; J gene: TRBJ1-1; D gene: NA; CDR3 protein: CASSNGLNTEAFF; CDR3 DNA: TGCGCCAGCAGCAACGGACTGAACACTGAAGCTTTCTTT
clone size: NA; V gene: TRBV28; J gene: TRBJ2-3; D gene: TRBD2; CDR3 protein: CAGSGGVTDTQYF; CDR3 DNA: TGTGCCGGAAGCGGGGGGGTCACAGATACGCAGTATTTT
clone size: NA; V gene: TRBV6-1; J gene: TRBJ2-4; D gene: NA; CDR3 protein: CASRYENIQYF; CDR3 DNA: TGTGCCAGTAGGTACGAAAACATTCAGTACTTC
clone size: few; V gene: TRBV5-1; J gene: TRBJ1-2; D gene: NA; CDR3 protein: CASSLVGDSFTHGYTF; CDR3 DNA: TGCGCCAGCAGCTTGGTTGGGGATTCGTTTACCCATGGCTACACCTTC
clone size: NA; V gene: TRBV5-6; J gene: TRBJ1-4; D gene: NA; CDR3 protein: CASTLAAEKLFF; CDR3 DNA: TGTGCCAGCACCCTTGCGGCTGAAAAACTGTTTTTT
clone size: few; V gene: TRBV6-5; J gene: TRBJ1-2; D gene: NA; CDR3 protein: CASSYGEGQGSYTF; CDR3 DNA: TGTGCCAGCAGTTACGGCGAGGGGCAGGGCAGCTACACCTTC
clone size: few; V gene: TRBV7-2; J gene: TRBJ2-1; D gene: TRBD2; CDR3 protein: CASSLGMLAGDSYNEQFF; CDR3 DNA: TGTGCCAGCAGCTTAGGGATGCTAGCGGGTGACTCCTACAATGAGCAGTTCTTC
clone size: few; V gene: TRBV30; J gene: TRBJ2-3; D gene: NA; CDR3 protein: CAWSGGADTQYF; CDR3 DNA: TGTGCCTGGAGTGGGGGTGCAGATACGCAGTATTTT
clone size: NA; V gene: TRBV7-9; J gene: TRBJ2-5; D gene: NA; CDR3 protein: CASSSNRETQYF; CDR3 DNA: TGTGCCAGCAGCTCGAATCGGGAGACCCAGTACTTC
clone size: few; V gene: TRBV5-4; J gene: TRBJ1-5; D gene: NA; CDR3 protein: CASSLQGGNQPQHF; CDR3 DNA: TGTGCCAGCAGCTTACAGGGAGGCAATCAGCCCCAGCATTTT
clone size: NA; V gene: TRBV29-1; J gene: TRBJ1-1; D gene: NA; CDR3 protein: CSVARGSGDTEAFF; CDR3 DNA: TGCAGCGTGGCGAGGGGTTCGGGAGACACTGAAGCTTTCTTT
clone size: NA; V gene: TRBV11-3; J gene: TRBJ1-1; D gene: TRBD1; CDR3 protein: CASRRRQGLTF; CDR3 DNA: TGTGCCAGCAGAAGAAGACAGGGGCTCACCTTT
clone size: NA; V gene: TRBV30; J gene: TRBJ2-7; D gene: TRBD1; CDR3 protein: CAWSWTGGYEQYF; CDR3 DNA: TGTGCCTGGAGTTGGACAGGGGGCTACGAGCAGTACTTC
clone size: NA; V gene: TRBV27; J gene: TRBJ1-2; D gene: NA; CDR3 protein: CASTGAGNNYGYTF; CDR3 DNA: TGTGCCAGCACGGGGGCAGGGAATAACTATGGCTACACCTTC
clone size: NA; V gene: TRBV14; J gene: TRBJ2-5; D gene: NA; CDR3 protein: CASSQERGTDRGETQYF; CDR3 DNA: TGTGCCAGCAGCCAAGAACGCGGGACAGATAGAGGGGAGACCCAGTACTTC
clone size: few; V gene: TRBV6-1; J gene: TRBJ2-2; D gene: NA; CDR3 protein: CASSEQGTGNTGELFF; CDR3 DNA: TGTGCCAGCAGTGAACAGGGAACCGGGAACACCGGGGAGCTGTTTTTT
clone size: NA; V gene: TRBV9; J gene: TRBJ1-5; D gene: TRBD1; CDR3 protein: CASSGGQGVEGQPQHF; CDR3 DNA: TGTGCCAGCAGCGGTGGACAGGGGGTGGAAGGTCAGCCCCAGCATTTT
clone size: NA; V gene: TRBV10-3; J gene: TRBJ2-1; D gene: TRBD2; CDR3 protein: CAISELAGDNEQFF; CDR3 DNA: TGTGCCATCAGTGAATTAGCGGGGGACAATGAGCAGTTCTTC
clone size: few; V gene: TRBV5-4; J gene: TRBJ2-3; D gene: NA; CDR3 protein: CASSWDFSTDTQYF; CDR3 DNA: TGTGCCAGCAGCTGGGACTTTAGCACAGATACGCAGTATTTT
clone size: few; V gene: TRBV5-1; J gene: TRBJ2-2; D gene: NA; CDR3 protein: CASSPGDFSNTGELFF; CDR3 DNA: TGCGCCAGCAGCCCGGGAGATTTTTCGAACACCGGGGAGCTGTTTTTT
clone size: few; V gene: TRBV20-1; J gene: TRBJ1-2; D gene: NA; CDR3 protein: CSASPESLNTF; CDR3 DNA: TGCAGTGCCAGCCCGGAGTCCCTTAACACCTTC
clone size: once; V gene: TRBV7-2; J gene: TRBJ2-5; D gene: NA; CDR3 protein: CASSFVLAGETQYF; CDR3 DNA: TGTGCCAGCAGCTTTGTTCTAGCCGGAGAGACCCAGTACTTC
clone size: few; V gene: TRBV18; J gene: TRBJ1-1; D gene: TRBD1; CDR3 protein: CASSYRGEETEAFF; CDR3 DNA: TGTGCCAGCTCATACAGGGGGGAAGAGACTGAAGCTTTCTTT
clone size: NA; V gene: TRBV5-6; J gene: TRBJ2-5; D gene: TRBD2; CDR3 protein: CASSSTSGETQYF; CDR3 DNA: TGTGCCAGCAGCTCAACTAGCGGAGAGACCCAGTACTTC
clone size: NA; V gene: TRBV6-5; J gene: TRBJ2-1; D gene: NA; CDR3 protein: CASRDQLNEQFF; CDR3 DNA: TGTGCCAGCAGAGACCAGCTCAATGAGCAGTTCTTC
clone size: few; V gene: TRBV7-2; J gene: TRBJ1-6; D gene: NA; CDR3 protein: CASSLAGGGSPLHF; CDR3 DNA: TGTGCCAGCAGCTTAGCTGGGGGCGGATCACCCCTCCACTTT
clone size: few; V gene: TRBV10-2; J gene: TRBJ1-3; D gene: TRBD1; CDR3 protein: CASSWTGGEAGNTIYF; CDR3 DNA: TGCGCCAGCAGTTGGACAGGGGGAGAGGCTGGAAACACCATATATTTT
clone size: few; V gene: TRBV20-1; J gene: TRBJ2-3; D gene: NA; CDR3 protein: CSAPSDTQYF; CDR3 DNA: TGCAGTGCCCCGAGTGATACGCAGTATTTT
clone size: few; V gene: TRBV14; J gene: TRBJ1-6; D gene: NA; CDR3 protein: CASSLGHNNSPLHF; CDR3 DNA: TGTGCCAGCAGCCTAGGACACAATAATTCACCCCTCCACTTT
clone size: few; V gene: TRBV9; J gene: TRBJ1-5; D gene: NA; CDR3 protein: CASSVDGDQPQHF; CDR3 DNA: TGTGCCAGCAGCGTAGACGGGGATCAGCCCCAGCATTTT
clone size: NA; V gene: TRBV7-3; J gene: TRBJ2-5; D gene: NA; CDR3 protein: CASSSTTGPLSTQYF; CDR3 DNA: TGTGCCAGCAGCTCCACGACGGGTCCTTTAAGTACCCAGTACTTC
clone size: few; V gene: TRBV28; J gene: TRBJ1-1; D gene: TRBD1; CDR3 protein: CASSSSGQGDTEAFF; CDR3 DNA: TGTGCCAGCAGTTCGTCGGGACAGGGCGACACTGAAGCTTTCTTT
clone size: few; V gene: TRBV2; J gene: TRBJ1-5; D gene: NA; CDR3 protein: CASIQDVDQPQHF; CDR3 DNA: TGTGCCAGCATCCAGGATGTGGATCAGCCCCAGCATTTT
clone size: few; V gene: TRBV10-3; J gene: TRBJ1-2; D gene: NA; CDR3 protein: CAISAPKGYTF; CDR3 DNA: TGTGCCATCAGTGCCCCGAAGGGCTACACCTTC
clone size: few; V gene: TRBV7-9; J gene: TRBJ1-5; D gene: NA; CDR3 protein: CASSLDGNQPQHF; CDR3 DNA: TGTGCCAGCAGCTTAGACGGCAATCAGCCCCAGCATTTT
clone size: NA; V gene: TRBV30; J gene: TRBJ2-2; D gene: NA; CDR3 protein: CAWIRKNTGELFF; CDR3 DNA: TGTGCCTGGATCCGGAAAAACACCGGGGAGCTGTTTTTT
clone size: NA; V gene: TRBV21-1; J gene: TRBJ2-7; D gene: NA; CDR3 protein: CASSKLSERSYEQYF; CDR3 DNA: TGTGCCAGCAGCAAACTGAGTGAAAGGTCCTACGAGCAGTACTTC
clone size: few; V gene: TRBV2; J gene: TRBJ2-5; D gene: NA; CDR3 protein: CASKYQETQYF; CDR3 DNA: TGTGCCAGCAAATACCAAGAGACCCAGTACTTC
clone size: NA; V gene: TRBV9; J gene: TRBJ2-1; D gene: TRBD2; CDR3 protein: CASSKVAGSYNEQFF; CDR3 DNA: TGTGCCAGCAGCAAGGTAGCGGGGAGTTACAATGAGCAGTTCTTC
clone size: NA; V gene: TRBV11-1; J gene: TRBJ1-1; D gene: NA; CDR3 protein: CASSLGALRLINTEAFF; CDR3 DNA: TGTGCCAGCAGCTTAGGCGCCCTACGCCTCATTAACACTGAAGCTTTCTTT
clone size: few; V gene: TRBV27; J gene: TRBJ2-7; D gene: TRBD1; CDR3 protein: CASRTGAYEQYF; CDR3 DNA: TGTGCCAGTCGGACAGGGGCCTACGAGCAGTACTTC